The 23 T cell receptor beta chains given below trace back to one sample, sequenced in a study of blood T cell repertoires in COVID-19. Sequencing used immunoSEQ multiplex PCR; TCRdb keeps in-frame clones, though not all of them. This sample yields some 340,000 clones, of which roughly 90% are seen a single time; roughly 3.9% belongs to the top ten. Sequenced material: PBMCs or T cells enriched from blood (not recorded which). The receptor set was obtained from a woman aged 30 to 39 who had been exposed to COVID-19.

This clone has just one count. V gene TRBV18 combines with J gene TRBJ1-2; TRBD1 agrees at 8 bases. Germline values: CDR1 KGHSH, CDR2 LQKENI. The CDR3 runs 14 residues. The trim removed 3 bases at V and 7 bases at J, leaving 7 bases unmatched. CDR3 region: CASSPDRVGSGYTF. As DNA, the CDR3 is TGTGCCAGCTCACCGGACAGGGTTGGAAGTGGCTACACCTTC.

The rearrangement joins TRBV6-4 to TRBJ2-1; 9 nucleotides agree with TRBD2. Losses at the gene ends were 6 bases for V and 3 bases for J; bases not matched to a gene: 3. Germline lookup yields CDR1 MRHNA and CDR2 SNTAGT. CDR3 length: 14 residues. In DNA form, the CDR3 reads TGTGCCAGCAGGGCGGGGGGGCGCTACAATGAGCAGTTCTTC. The encoded protein is CASRAGGRYNEQFF.

The chain has TRBV5-4 and TRBJ1-1; TRBD1 agrees at 12 bases. Germline CDR1 reads SGHNT; CDR2 reads YYREEE (reference sequence). V trimming: 3 bases; J trimming: 0 bases; junction bases outside the gene matches: 3. The CDR3 covers 16 residues. CDR3 residues: CASSWDRGRVNTEAFF. In DNA form, the CDR3 reads TGTGCCAGCAGCTGGGACAGGGGGCGGGTGAACACTGAAGCTTTCTTT.

V and J are TRBV9 and TRBJ1-3; D remains unclear. CDR1 and CDR2 (germline): SGDLS, YYNGEE. Trimming left V 0 bases short and J 4 bases short, with 8 bases between. The CDR3 has 14 residues. CDR3 residues: CASSVDTAGNTIYF. The DNA of the CDR3 is TGTGCCAGCAGCGTAGATACAGCAGGAAACACCATATATTTT.

The V call is TRBV25-1, the J call TRBJ2-5; no firm D call. CDR1 is MGHDK and CDR2 is SYGVNS in the germline V gene. The germline V and J ends were trimmed by 4 bases and 5 bases, with 14 bases remaining between them. The CDR3 has 14 amino acids. CDR3: CASSGFRHVETQYF. The CDR3 coding sequence is TGTGCCAGCAGTGGGTTTCGACATGTGGAGACCCAGTACTTC.

The chain has TRBV5-5 and TRBJ1-1; D is perhaps TRBD1 (5 bases). The CDR3 length is 14 residues. V lost 2 bases and J 1 base, leaving 9 bases between the germline ends. Germline assignment: CDR1 SGHKS and CDR2 YYEKEE (reference sequence). This chain's CDR3 is CASSLRDRNTEAFF. In DNA form, the CDR3 reads TGTGCCAGCAGCTTACGCGACAGGAACACTGAAGCTTTCTTT.

This sequence joins TRBV16 and TRBJ1-6, with TRBD1 matching over 9 bases. The CDR3 runs to 17 residues. The trim removed 1 base at V and 7 bases at J, leaving 8 bases unmatched. Germline CDR1 KGHSY, CDR2 FQNENV. CDR3: CASSQWGFGTGNSPLHF. The CDR3 DNA is TGTGCCAGCAGCCAATGGGGTTTCGGGACAGGGAATTCACCCCTCCACTTT.

This rearrangement joins TRBV4-1 to TRBJ2-7; D is perhaps TRBD1 (6 bases). CDR1 and CDR2 (germline): MGHRA, YSYEKL. The CDR3 loop spans 15 amino acids. V was trimmed by 2 bases and J by 4 bases, leaving 15 bases between them. The CDR3 DNA reads TGCGCCAGCAGCCAAACTCAGGGGCTTTCATACGAGCAGTACTTC. It encodes CASSQTQGLSYEQYF.

The chain links TRBV13 to TRBJ2-3, with D unclear. V lost 5 bases to trimming and J lost 4 bases, with 4 bases between them. Germline CDR1 and CDR2: PRHDT and FYEKMQ (reference sequence). This CDR3 is 11 amino acids long. The CDR3 reads CASSASDTQYF. The CDR3 DNA reads TGTGCCAGCAGCGCGTCAGATACGCAGTATTTT.

V gene TRBV2 combines with J gene TRBJ1-6; D is unclear. Trimming pared 8 bases from V and 7 bases from J, leaving 15 bases between. This CDR3 has 14 residues. CDR1 and CDR2 (germline): SNHLY, FYNNEI. The CDR3 DNA reads TGTGCCAGCGCACCGGACTTCCGGAATTCACCCCTCCACTTT. Translating gives CASAPDFRNSPLHF.

The chain links TRBV7-6 to TRBJ2-1, with 10 bases aligning to TRBD2. V gave up 0 bases and J gave up 6 bases; unmatched junction bases: 5. The germline V gene has CDR1 SGHVS and CDR2 FNYEAQ. The CDR3 has 16 amino acids. CDR3 sequence reads: CASSLASGGIPNEQFF. Written as DNA, the CDR3 is TGTGCCAGCAGCTTAGCTAGCGGGGGGATACCCAATGAGCAGTTCTTC.

V is TRBV6-2 or TRBV6-3 and J is TRBJ1-6, with TRBD1 as a possible D gene (6 bases). The CDR3 is made up of 15 amino acids. Germline V gene lookup returns CDR1 MNHEY and CDR2 SVGEGT. Trimming took 6 bases from V and 10 from J, leaving 19 bases between them. This CDR3 reads CASSPPTGQGSPLHF. The CDR3 DNA follows: TGTGCCAGCAGCCCCCCGACAGGCCAAGGGTCACCCCTCCACTTT.

The rearrangement uses TRBV6-5 and TRBJ2-7; 7 nucleotides match TRBD1. CDR3 length: 15 amino acids. Germline V lookup: CDR1 MNHEY, CDR2 SVGAGI. V lost 8 bases and J lost 2; bases outside the gene matches: 12. The CDR3 spells CASFSYRGRTYEQYF. CDR3 nucleotide sequence: TGTGCCAGCTTCTCATACAGGGGCCGAACCTACGAGCAGTACTTC.

The J gene is TRBJ1-6, the V gene TRBV27; 7 positions match TRBD1. The J segment lost 6 bases and the V segment lost 2 bases, leaving 4 bases of the junction unmatched. CDR1 MNHEY and CDR2 SMNVEV come from the germline V gene (reference sequence). The length of the CDR3 is 15 residues. CDR3 sequence: CASSLGGQVNSPLHF. CDR3 DNA sequence: TGTGCCAGCAGTTTAGGTGGACAGGTTAATTCACCCCTCCACTTT.

This clone occurred a few times. The chain uses TRBV5-6 and TRBJ1-2; D might be TRBD1 (5 bases). The V gene lost 0 bases and the J gene lost 2 bases, with 8 bases spanning the gap. CDR1 and CDR2 from the germline V gene are SGHDT and YYEEEE. The CDR3 sequence is 14 residues long. CDR3 DNA sequence: TGTGCCAGCAGCTTGGGGGGCCTCAACTATGGCTACACCTTC. Protein sequence: CASSLGGLNYGYTF. The variable domain in full, with the rest retrieved from reference TRBV5-6 and TRBJ1-2, is DAGVTQSPTHLIKTRGQQVTLRCSPKSGHDTVSWYQQALGQGPQFIFQYYEEEERQRGNFPDRFSGHQFPNYSSELNVNALLLGDSALYLCASSLGGLNYGYTFGSGTRLTVV.

This rearrangement joins TRBV7-9 to TRBJ2-2, with 7 bases lining up with TRBD1. The J segment lost 2 bases and the V segment lost 4 bases, leaving 7 bases of the junction unmatched. The length of the CDR3 is 16 residues. CDR1 and CDR2 (germline): SEHNR, FQNEAQ (reference sequence). The CDR3 DNA reads TGTGCCAGCAGCTCCCCAGGGGGTGTCAACACCGGGGAGCTGTTTTTT. Amino acids: CASSSPGGVNTGELFF.

This clone came up once. The chain couples TRBV30 to TRBJ1-2; tentatively, D is TRBD1 (5 bases). The CDR3 extends over 13 amino acids. Trimming removed 2 bases from V and 7 bases from J, with 14 bases in between. The germline CDR1 and CDR2 sequences are GTSNPN and SVGIG (reference sequence). CDR3 DNA: TGTGCCTGGAGTTTAAGGGGAAAAGCTGGCTACACCTTC. Amino acids: CAWSLRGKAGYTF.

The chain links TRBV10-3 to TRBJ2-5; D might be TRBD2 (6 bases). This CDR3 comprises 15 residues. Trimming removed 8 bases at V and 1 base at J, with 17 bases between. Germline assignment: CDR1 ENHRY and CDR2 SYGVKD. CDR3: CAIAGGAGPQETQYF. CDR3 nucleotides: TGTGCCATCGCAGGCGGGGCAGGGCCCCAAGAGACCCAGTACTTC.

The chain recombines TRBV9 with TRBJ1-4; D is ambiguous. Germline CDR1 SGDLS, CDR2 YYNGEE. CDR3 length equals 13 residues. V lost 2 bases, J lost 8 bases, and 10 bases lay in between. CDR3 region: CASSVGAGEKLFF. As DNA, the CDR3 is TGTGCCAGCAGCGTGGGAGCGGGGGAAAAACTGTTTTTT.

V usage is TRBV2 and J usage is TRBJ2-5; TRBD2 matches 7 bases. Germline-derived CDR1 and CDR2 are SNHLY and FYNNEI. V shed 6 bases and J 10 bases; nucleotides not matched to a gene: 5. The CDR3 has 11 residues. CDR3 coding DNA: TGTGCCAGCAGACCCCGGGAGGTCCAGTACTTC. Its protein is CASRPREVQYF.

The chain recombines TRBV4-1 with TRBJ2-7; TRBD2 is a possible D gene (8 bases). V gave up 1 base and J gave up 1 base, with 20 bases separating them. Per germline, CDR1 MGHRA and CDR2 YSYEKL. The CDR3 is made up of 18 amino acids. The CDR3 bases are TGCGCCAGCAGCCAAGGTCCTCCGGGAGGGGGCCTGTCCTACGAGCAGTACTTC. Translated: CASSQGPPGGGLSYEQYF.

CDR3 nucleotide sequence: TGTGCCAGCAACGGGGGTAGCAATCAGCCCCAGCATTTT. Translated, it gives CASNGGSNQPQHF. This chain connects TRBV27 to TRBJ1-5; D possibly corresponds to TRBD1 (5 bases). Trimming removed 7 bases at V and 0 bases at J, with 7 bases between. The CDR3 consists of 13 residues. Per germline, CDR1 MNHEY and CDR2 SMNVEV (reference sequence).

V gene TRBV6-5 combines with J gene TRBJ1-2; D perhaps matches TRBD1 (5 bases). The V gene lost 2 bases and the J gene lost 4 bases, with 11 bases spanning the gap. There are 14 residues in the CDR3. Germline assignment: CDR1 MNHEY and CDR2 SVGAGI. The CDR3 DNA is TGTGCCAGCAGTTACGGGGCAGGGTCCTATGGCTACACCTTC. Protein: CASSYGAGSYGYTF.